The rows below give T cell receptor beta chains drawn from one sample of a study of cytomegalovirus exposure and HLA in healthy donors. Repertoires were generated with immunoSEQ multiplex PCR, while TCRdb's copy carries only in-frame clones and drops some. Of some 150,000 clones in the sample, roughly 91% were seen once. Material for sequencing was PBMCs. The source is a man between 18 and 29 years old in good health and CMV-seronegative. Both conserved end residues are part of each CDR3. The D gene is left open where the match is weak. Part of the rows lack a size; the others show once, few, many or a class for expanded clones.

TRBJ2-1 | TRBD2 | . | TRBV7-6 | TGTGCCAGCAGCCTGAGCGGGAGTTCCTACAATGAGCAGTTCTTC | CASSLSGSSYNEQFF
TRBJ2-2 | . | . | TRBV2 | TGTGCCAGCAAACAGGACGACACCGGGGAGCTGTTTTTT | CASKQDDTGELFF
TRBJ1-1 | . | . | TRBV28 | TGTGCCAGCAGTTTTAGACAGTCGTTGGGGCGAGCTTTCTTT | CASSFRQSLGRAFF
TRBJ1-6 | . | . | TRBV2 | TGTGCCAGCAGTGGAGACAGGAATTCACCCCTCCACTTT | CASSGDRNSPLHF
TRBJ1-1 | . | . | TRBV2 | TGTGCCAGCAGTGATCTGGCGGCCCAAGGTGAAGCTTTCTTT | CASSDLAAQGEAFF
TRBJ1-1 | . | . | TRBV7-9 | TGTGCCAGCAATACGGGGGGGACCGAGAACACTGAAGCTTTCTTT | CASNTGGTENTEAFF
TRBJ2-3 | TRBD2 | . | TRBV2 | TGTGCCAGCAGGGCCGGACTAGCCCCTAGCACAGATACGCAGTATTTT | CASRAGLAPSTDTQYF
TRBJ2-5 | . | once | TRBV5-6 | TGTGCCAGCAGCTTGCAGTCCCAAGAGACCCAGTACTTC | CASSLQSQETQYF
TRBJ2-2 | . | . | TRBV11-2 | TGTGCCAGCAGCCATGCGAGGAGGGGGGGCACCGGGGAGCTGTTTTTT | CASSHARRGGTGELFF
TRBJ2-4 | TRBD1 | . | TRBV27 | TGTGCCAGCAGTTCCGGACAGGGCTGGAACATTCAGTACTTC | CASSSGQGWNIQYF
TRBJ1-2 | . | . | TRBV2 | TGTGCCAGCAGTGACTCTGGGGGGTATGGCTACACCTTC | CASSDSGGYGYTF